One sample yielded the 22 T cell receptor beta chains listed below, sequenced in a study of shared clonotypes between healthy human individuals. Profiled with immunoSEQ multiplex PCR; TCRdb holds only in-frame clones, not every one. In the table there are just over 2,000,000 clones, roughly 94% of which are singletons. Specimen: naive CD4+ T cells sorted from blood. Subset specified: CD45RA+ positively selected. Receptors were obtained from a man between 18 and 29 years old in good health.

The V and J genes are TRBV11-2 and TRBJ2-3; TRBD2 matches at 9 bases. Per germline, CDR1 SGHAT and CDR2 FQNNGV. The CDR3 is 16 residues long. V trimming: 1 base; J trimming: 3 bases; junction bases outside the gene matches: 5. Written as DNA, the CDR3 is TGTGCCAGCAGCTTAGGGGCTAGCGGGATAACAGATACGCAGTATTTT. This codes for CASSLGASGITDTQYF.

This chain uses TRBV7-9 with TRBJ2-5; tentative D call: TRBD2 (5 bases). The germline CDR1 and CDR2 sequences are SEHNR and FQNEAQ (reference sequence). The CDR3 runs to 13 residues. V was pared by 3 bases and J by 2 bases, with 7 bases between. Here the CDR3 reads CASSFGKQETQYF. The CDR3 bases are TGTGCCAGCAGCTTCGGGAAACAAGAGACCCAGTACTTC. Variable domain in full (rest from reference TRBV7-9 and TRBJ2-5): DTGVSQNPRHKITKRGQNVTFRCDPISEHNRLYWYRQTLGQGPEFLTYFQNEAQLEKSRLLSDRFSAERPKGSFSTLEIQRTEQGDSAMYLCASSFGKQETQYFGPGTRLLVL.

The chain recombines TRBV6-4 with TRBJ1-3; tentatively, D is TRBD1 (6 bases). The germline V and J ends were trimmed by 5 bases and 0 bases, with 20 bases remaining between them. This CDR3 spans 18 amino acids. From germline, CDR1 is MRHNA and CDR2 SNTAGT. The CDR3 sequence: CASSPQKRQVHSGNTIYF. CDR3 in DNA: TGTGCCAGCAGTCCACAAAAGAGACAGGTACACTCTGGAAACACCATATATTTT.

The DNA for the CDR3 is TGCACCAGCAGCCAAGTGTGGGGGCACTACGAGCAGTACTTC. Amino acids: CTSSQVWGHYEQYF. The chain employs TRBV1 and TRBJ2-7; the DNA was not used to check the table's D call, TRBD1. TRBV1 is shown as a pseudogene. This CDR3 contains 14 residues.

For this clone: The same CDR3 also results from other DNA sequences found in this sample. The V call is TRBV19, the J call TRBJ2-2, with D uncertain. Trimming pared 1 base from V and 5 bases from J, leaving 8 bases between. CDR1 is LNHDA, CDR2 SQIVND, per germline (reference sequence). CDR3 length: 14 residues. The CDR3 region is CASSIVGGTGELFF. CDR3 in DNA: TGTGCCAGTAGTATAGTGGGTGGGACCGGGGAGCTGTTTTTT.

The sample holds one count of this clone. The same CDR3 is also encoded by other DNA sequences in this sample. The chain is built from TRBV18 and TRBJ2-5; 12 bases are a match to TRBD1. CDR3 size: 15 residues. Unmatched junction bases numbered 3, after V lost 3 bases and J lost 4 bases. Per the germline V gene, CDR1 is KGHSH and CDR2 is LQKENI. CDR3 residues: CASSPGTGGRETQYF. CDR3 coding DNA: TGTGCCAGCTCACCTGGGACAGGGGGCCGAGAGACCCAGTACTTC.

CDR3 DNA sequence: TGTGCCAGCAGCCACTCCACCGGGACTGTTCTAGCTGGTTCCTACGAGCAGTACTTC. Protein sequence: CASSHSTGTVLAGSYEQYF. The chain carries TRBV11-2 and TRBJ2-7; tentative D call: TRBD2 (6 bases). The V end was cut by 5 bases, the J end by 1 base, with 27 bases between. This CDR3 region has 19 residues. Per germline, CDR1 SGHAT and CDR2 FQNNGV.

The genes are TRBV5-1 and TRBJ2-5; D perhaps matches TRBD2 (5 bases). The CDR3 loop spans 14 amino acids. Germline CDR1 and CDR2: SGHRS and YFSETQ. With 0 bases removed from V and 6 bases from J, the gap between germline ends came to 12 bases. CDR3 sequence reads: CASSLVGGRKTQYF. DNA of the CDR3: TGCGCCAGCAGCTTGGTCGGAGGCAGAAAGACCCAGTACTTC.

The chain employs TRBV7-9 and TRBJ1-1; D unresolved. CDR3 length: 12 amino acids. Germline V lookup: CDR1 SEHNR, CDR2 FQNEAQ (reference sequence). V was cut by 5 bases and J by 3 bases, with 7 bases left in between. The DNA for the CDR3 is TGTGCCAGCAGCGCGGGAGACACTGAAGCTTTCTTT. Translating it yields CASSAGDTEAFF.

This clone is a singleton in its sample. V gene TRBV11-2 combines with J gene TRBJ2-1, with TRBD1 as a possible D gene (5 bases). Deletions cut 2 bases from V and 7 bases from J, with 15 bases between. CDR1 and CDR2 from the germline V gene are SGHAT and FQNNGV. The CDR3 covers 15 residues. The chain's CDR3 is CASSLRQGIENEQFF. DNA of the CDR3: TGTGCCAGCAGCTTAAGGCAGGGTATAGAGAATGAGCAGTTCTTC.

This chain joins TRBV13 and TRBJ1-6; D is undetermined. From germline, CDR1 is PRHDT and CDR2 FYEKMQ (reference sequence). The CDR3 loop spans 13 amino acids. The V gene lost 1 base and the J gene lost 9 bases, with 7 bases spanning the gap. For the CDR3, the DNA is TGTGCCAGCAGCTTAGATCCAGGTTCACCCCTCCACTTT. Amino acids: CASSLDPGSPLHF.

The CDR3 protein is CASSRGRAIGDTQYF. The CDR3 DNA follows: TGTGCCAGCAGTAGGGGGAGGGCCATAGGAGATACGCAGTATTTT. The chain has TRBV5-6 and TRBJ2-3; a weak D match, TRBD2 (7 bases). Germline V gene sequence: CDR1 SGHDT, CDR2 YYEEEE. This CDR3 contains 15 residues. Trimming removed 5 bases from V and 5 bases from J, with 18 bases in between.

Regarding this clone: The sample holds other DNA sequences that translate to the same CDR3. This rearrangement joins TRBV5-1 to TRBJ1-5, with D uncertain. The ends were cut back, 1 base at V and 0 bases at J, with 8 bases in the middle. CDR1 is SGHRS, CDR2 YFSETQ, per germline. This CDR3 is built from 15 residues. The CDR3, as DNA: TGCGCCAGCAGCTTGTCTGGGATTAGCAATCAGCCCCAGCATTTT. Its protein is CASSLSGISNQPQHF.

This clone was found once. V and J are TRBV28 and TRBJ1-6, with D tentatively TRBD1 (5 bases). The CDR3 is 17 amino acids. V gave up 5 bases and J gave up 1 base, with 15 bases separating them. The germline V gene encodes CDR1 MDHEN and CDR2 SYDVKM. The CDR3 loop reads CASSGEDILSYNSPLHF. CDR3 nucleotides: TGTGCCAGCAGTGGAGAGGACATCCTTTCCTATAATTCACCCCTCCACTTT. The full variable domain, completed using reference TRBV28 and TRBJ1-6, is DVKVTQSSRYLVKRTGEKVFLECVQDMDHENMFWYRQDPGLGLRLIYFSYDVKMKEKGDIPEGYSVSREKKERFSLILESASTNQTSMYLCASSGEDILSYNSPLHFGNGTRLTVT.

This clone was picked up one time. This chain links TRBV10-1 with TRBJ1-1, with TRBD1 as a possible D gene (5 bases). Germline CDR1 reads WNHNN; CDR2 reads SYGVQD (reference sequence). This CDR3 spans 14 amino acids. Trimming cost V 3 bases and J 4 bases, with 12 bases left between them. The CDR3 coding sequence is TGCGCCAGCAGTGATAGGGGCTGTACCACTGAAGCTTTCTTT. Its protein product is CASSDRGCTTEAFF.

This clone was recorded only once. The chain combines TRBV4-3 with TRBJ2-2; 7 bases agree with TRBD2. CDR1 LGHNA and CDR2 YSLEER come from the germline V gene. With V trimmed by 5 bases and J by 3 bases, 12 bases remained unmatched. The CDR3 is made up of 17 amino acids. The CDR3, as DNA: TGCGCCAGCAGCTATTATACGGGGAGGGCAGACACCGGGGAGCTGTTTTTT. It codes for CASSYYTGRADTGELFF.

The V and J genes are TRBV10-3 and TRBJ2-6, with 14 bases that match TRBD2. J was trimmed by 4 bases and V by 6 bases; bases with no gene match: 5. The CDR3 is 17 residues long. Per germline, CDR1 ENHRY and CDR2 SYGVKD. CDR3 sequence (DNA): TGTGCCATCAGCCAAGGGACTAGCGGGAGAGGGGCCAACGTCCTGACTTTC. It translates to CAISQGTSGRGANVLTF.

The V call is TRBV30, the J call TRBJ2-4, with a tentative D call TRBD1 (6 bases). V was clipped by 4 bases and J by 0 bases, with 16 bases between them. CDR3 length: 16 amino acids. The germline V gene has CDR1 GTSNPN and CDR2 SVGIG (reference sequence). The CDR3 region has the DNA TGTGCCTGGAAACCCGACAGGAGACTAGCCAAAAACATTCAGTACTTC. Its translation: CAWKPDRRLAKNIQYF.

The chain is built from TRBV4-2 and TRBJ1-6; D perhaps matches TRBD1 (6 bases). CDR1 is LGHNA, CDR2 YNFKEQ, per germline. The CDR3 contains 19 residues. The V end lost 3 bases, the J end lost 0 bases, and 18 bases lay between the germline ends. CDR3: CASSQMTGSPTSYNSPLHF. The CDR3 DNA is TGTGCCAGCAGCCAGATGACAGGATCTCCAACCTCCTATAATTCACCCCTCCACTTT.

This chain joins TRBV6-6 and TRBJ1-1; weak D call: TRBD1 (5 bases). This CDR3 is 13 amino acids long. Germline CDR1 and CDR2: MNHNY and SVGAGI (reference sequence). Trimming stripped 10 bases from V and 7 bases from J, with 19 bases between. The DNA of the CDR3 is TGTGCCACTTCTAGGGGCGGAGGCGGTGAAGCTTTCTTT. Translation gives CATSRGGGGEAFF.

The chain employs TRBV29-1 and TRBJ2-7, with 12 bases lining up with TRBD1. The junction had 3 bases not matched to a gene; V was cut back by 4 bases and J by 5 bases. The germline V gene has CDR1 SQVTM and CDR2 ANQGSEA. The CDR3 has 13 amino acids. The CDR3 loop is CSVAGTGGHEQYF. The CDR3 DNA follows: TGCAGCGTTGCGGGGACAGGGGGCCACGAGCAGTACTTC.

To note about this clone: Other DNA variants within this sample encode the same CDR3. The chain is built from TRBV11-2 and TRBJ1-6; D remains unclear. The ends were cut back, 4 bases at V and 3 bases at J, with 10 bases in the middle. CDR1 and CDR2 (germline): SGHAT, FQNNGV. The length of the CDR3 is 15 residues. Here the CDR3 DNA reads TGTGCCAGCAGCTCTGGTACCGGCTATAATTCACCCCTCCACTTT. Its translation is CASSSGTGYNSPLHF.